The entry below gives a single TCR beta chain sequence along with its context. Its cognate antigen is unknown. The data originate from a study of T cell responses to AZD1222 COVID-19 vaccine. Study outcomes and limitations: Donors, mostly white British, included more females; clonal diversity was possibly underestimated. Just a handful of AZD1222 recipients tested seropositive at baseline. Sampling that yielded the repertoires occurred only after the peak T cell response.

V was pared by 3 bases and J by 4 bases, with 11 bases between. The germline CDR1 and CDR2 sequences are KGHDR and SFDVKD. This CDR3 spans 15 amino acids. Only in-frame clones appear in the TCRdb table, and some are missing; sequencing was by immunoSEQ multiplex PCR. The sample has 150,000 or so clones; roughly 91% are singletons. The TCR was taken from an adult who received the AZD1222 COVID-19 vaccine. V gene TRBV24-1 combines with J gene TRBJ2-2, with a weak D call TRBD2 (6 bases). The specimen comprised peripheral blood, sampled 28 days after the second AZD1222 dose. CDR3 loop: CATSDLGTFTGELFF. DNA for the CDR3: TGTGCCACCAGTGATCTTGGGACTTTCACCGGGGAGCTGTTTTTT.